This T cell receptor (beta chain) was identified in a study of cytotoxic CD8 clonotypes in ibrutinib-treated CLL. Study details: Response samples were taken after a median of approximately 11 months on treatment, range 6 to 36.

Target depth was 1 in 200,000 to 1 in 1 million T cells, about 10x per clonotype. Repertoires were generated with immunoSEQ multiplex PCR, while TCRdb's copy carries only in-frame clones and drops some. The top ten clones hold 5.1% of a sample with 110,000 to 150,000 clones, about 78% of them seen once. The V and J ends lost 1 base and 4 bases respectively, with 6 bases between them. CDR1 is SGHRS, CDR2 YFSETQ, per germline. The CDR3 loop spans 13 amino acids. The origin of this receptor is a human donor with chronic lymphocytic leukemia. The source was PBMCs, collected after 24 months of ibrutinib treatment. J is TRBJ2-1 and V is TRBV5-1; possibly TRBD1 for D (6 bases). In DNA form, the CDR3 reads TGCGCCAGCAGCTTGACAGGGTACAATGAGCAGTTCTTC. Translated, it gives CASSLTGYNEQFF.